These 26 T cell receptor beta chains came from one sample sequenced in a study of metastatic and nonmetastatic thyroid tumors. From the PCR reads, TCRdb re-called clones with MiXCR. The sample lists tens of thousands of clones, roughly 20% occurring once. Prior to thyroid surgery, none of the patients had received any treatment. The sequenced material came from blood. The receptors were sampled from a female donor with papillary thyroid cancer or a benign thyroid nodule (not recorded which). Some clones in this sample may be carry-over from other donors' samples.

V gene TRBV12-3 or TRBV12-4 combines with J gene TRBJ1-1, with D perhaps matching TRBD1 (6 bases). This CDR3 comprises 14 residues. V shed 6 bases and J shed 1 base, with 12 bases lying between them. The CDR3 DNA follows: TGTGCCAGCAGGACTTCACAGGGGAACACTGAAGCTTTCTTT. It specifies CASRTSQGNTEAFF.

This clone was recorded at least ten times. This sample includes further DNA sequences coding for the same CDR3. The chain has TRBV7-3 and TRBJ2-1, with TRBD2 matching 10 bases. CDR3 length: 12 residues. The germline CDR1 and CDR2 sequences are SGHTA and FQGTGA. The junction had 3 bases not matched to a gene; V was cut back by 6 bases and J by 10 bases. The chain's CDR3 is CASSPSGREQFF. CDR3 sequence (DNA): TGTGCCAGCAGTCCTAGCGGGAGAGAGCAGTTCTTC.

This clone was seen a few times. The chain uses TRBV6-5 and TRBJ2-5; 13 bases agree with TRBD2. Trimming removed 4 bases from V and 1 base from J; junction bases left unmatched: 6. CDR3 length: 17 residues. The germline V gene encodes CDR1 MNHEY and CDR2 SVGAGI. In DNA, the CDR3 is TGTGCCAGCAGTTTTCGGACTAGCGGGAGAACCCAAGAGACCCAGTACTTC. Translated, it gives CASSFRTSGRTQETQYF.

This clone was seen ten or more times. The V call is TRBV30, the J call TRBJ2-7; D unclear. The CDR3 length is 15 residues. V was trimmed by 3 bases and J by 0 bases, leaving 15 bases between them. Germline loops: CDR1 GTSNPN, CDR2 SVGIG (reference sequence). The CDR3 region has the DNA TGTGCCTGGAGCCAAGGGTCCTACGGCTCCTACGAGCAGTACTTC. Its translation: CAWSQGSYGSYEQYF.

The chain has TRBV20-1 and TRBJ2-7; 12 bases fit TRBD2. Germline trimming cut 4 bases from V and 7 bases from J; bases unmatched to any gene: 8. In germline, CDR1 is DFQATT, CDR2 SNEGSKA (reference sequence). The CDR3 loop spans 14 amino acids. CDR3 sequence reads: CSATRLAGVVEQYF. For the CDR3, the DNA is TGCAGTGCTACACGACTAGCGGGAGTTGTTGAGCAGTACTTC.

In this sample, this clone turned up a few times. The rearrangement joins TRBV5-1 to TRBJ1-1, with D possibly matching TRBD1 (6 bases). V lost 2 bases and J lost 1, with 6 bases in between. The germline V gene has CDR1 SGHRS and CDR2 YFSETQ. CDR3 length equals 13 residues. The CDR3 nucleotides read TGCGCCAGCAGCTTCAGGGGGAACACTGAAGCTTTCTTT. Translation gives CASSFRGNTEAFF.

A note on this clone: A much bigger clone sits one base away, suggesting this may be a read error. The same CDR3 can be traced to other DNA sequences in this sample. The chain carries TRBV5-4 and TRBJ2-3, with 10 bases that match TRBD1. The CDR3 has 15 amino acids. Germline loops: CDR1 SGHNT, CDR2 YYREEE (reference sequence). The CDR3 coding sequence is TGTGCCAGCAGCGGCCCGGGACAGGGGAAAGATACTCAGTATTTT. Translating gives CASSGPGQGKDTQYF.

This CDR3 reads CASSPQGGTADTQYF. DNA for the CDR3: TGTGCCAGCAGCCCCCAGGGCGGGACCGCAGATACGCAGTATTTT. The chain is built from TRBV11-2 and TRBJ2-3, with D possibly TRBD2 on 6 matching bases. Germline CDR1 SGHAT, CDR2 FQNNGV. This CDR3 has 15 residues. V gave up 5 bases and J gave up 4 bases, with 16 bases separating them.

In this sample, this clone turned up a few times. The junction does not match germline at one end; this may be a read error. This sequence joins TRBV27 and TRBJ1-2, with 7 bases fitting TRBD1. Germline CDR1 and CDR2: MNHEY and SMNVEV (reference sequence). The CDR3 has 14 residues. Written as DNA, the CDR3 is TGTGCCAGCAGTTTGGGACAGAGGGGGGATGGATACACCTTC. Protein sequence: CASSLGQRGDGYTF.

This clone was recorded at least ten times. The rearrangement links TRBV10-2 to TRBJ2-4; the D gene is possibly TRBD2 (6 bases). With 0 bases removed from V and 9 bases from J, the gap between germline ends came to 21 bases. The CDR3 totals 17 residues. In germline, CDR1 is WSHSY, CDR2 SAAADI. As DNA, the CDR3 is TGCGCCAGCAGTGAGTCGGGATTTGGGAGGTTAGAGGGCATTCAGTACTTC. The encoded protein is CASSESGFGRLEGIQYF.

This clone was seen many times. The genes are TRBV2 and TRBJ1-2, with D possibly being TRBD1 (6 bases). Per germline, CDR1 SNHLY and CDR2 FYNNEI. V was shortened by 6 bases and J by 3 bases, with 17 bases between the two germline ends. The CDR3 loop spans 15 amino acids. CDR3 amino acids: CASRAMGGSDYGYTF. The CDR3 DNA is TGTGCCAGCAGGGCGATGGGGGGCTCGGACTATGGCTACACCTTC.

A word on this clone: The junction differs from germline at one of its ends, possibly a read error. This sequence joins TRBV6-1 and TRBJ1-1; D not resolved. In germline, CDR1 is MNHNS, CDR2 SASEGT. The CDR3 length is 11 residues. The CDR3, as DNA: TGTGCCAGCAGGGTTAAGACTGAAGATTTCTTT. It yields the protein CASRVKTEDFF.

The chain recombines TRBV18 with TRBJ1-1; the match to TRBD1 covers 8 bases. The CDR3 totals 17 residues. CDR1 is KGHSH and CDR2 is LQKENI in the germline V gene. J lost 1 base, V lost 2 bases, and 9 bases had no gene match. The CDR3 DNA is TGTGCCAGCTCACCAAGGGGGGCAGGGGGCGCGAACACTGAAGCTTTCTTT. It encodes CASSPRGAGGANTEAFF.

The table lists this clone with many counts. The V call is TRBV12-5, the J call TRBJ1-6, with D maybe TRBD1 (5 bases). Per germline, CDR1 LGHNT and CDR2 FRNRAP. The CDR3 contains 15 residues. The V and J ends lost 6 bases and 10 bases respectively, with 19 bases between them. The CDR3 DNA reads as TGTGCTAGTGGGGATCCCGGGGGGACGGGGTCACCCCTCCACTTT. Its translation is CASGDPGGTGSPLHF. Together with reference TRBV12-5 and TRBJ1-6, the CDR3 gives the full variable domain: DARVTQTPRHKVTEMGQEVTMRCQPILGHNTVFWYRQTMMQGLELLAYFRNRAPLDDSGMPKDRFSAEMPDATLATLKIQPSEPRDSAVYFCASGDPGGTGSPLHFGNGTRLTVT.

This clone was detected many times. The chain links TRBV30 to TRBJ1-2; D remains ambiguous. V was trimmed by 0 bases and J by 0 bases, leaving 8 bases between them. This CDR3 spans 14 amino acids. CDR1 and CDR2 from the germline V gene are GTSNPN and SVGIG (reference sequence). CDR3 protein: CAWSVPGTNYGYTF. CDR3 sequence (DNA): TGTGCCTGGAGTGTACCGGGTACTAACTATGGCTACACCTTC.

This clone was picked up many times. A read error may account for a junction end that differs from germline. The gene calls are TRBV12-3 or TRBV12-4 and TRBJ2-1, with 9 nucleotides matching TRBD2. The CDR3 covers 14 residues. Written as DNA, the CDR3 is TGTGCCAGCAGTATCGACCTAGCGGGAACTGAGCAGCTCTTC. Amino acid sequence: CASSIDLAGTEQLF.

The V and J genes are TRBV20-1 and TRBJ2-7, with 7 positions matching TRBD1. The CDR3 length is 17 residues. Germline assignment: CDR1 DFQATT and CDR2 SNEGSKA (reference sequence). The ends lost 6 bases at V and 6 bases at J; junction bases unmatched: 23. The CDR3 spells CSARRVFWDSNSGEQYF. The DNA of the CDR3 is TGCAGTGCCCGGCGGGTATTTTGGGACAGTAACAGCGGCGAGCAGTACTTC.

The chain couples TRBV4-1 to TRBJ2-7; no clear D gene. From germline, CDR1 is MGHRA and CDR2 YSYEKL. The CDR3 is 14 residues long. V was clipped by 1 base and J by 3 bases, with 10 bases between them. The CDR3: CASSQGTVGYEQYF. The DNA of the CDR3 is TGCGCCAGCAGCCAAGGGACCGTGGGCTACGAGCAGTACTTC.

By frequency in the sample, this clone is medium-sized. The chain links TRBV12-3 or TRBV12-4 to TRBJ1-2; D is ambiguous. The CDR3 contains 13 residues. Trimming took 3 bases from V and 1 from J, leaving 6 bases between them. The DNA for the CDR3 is TGTGCCAGCAGTTTGGACGGTAACTATGGCTACACCTTC. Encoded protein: CASSLDGNYGYTF.

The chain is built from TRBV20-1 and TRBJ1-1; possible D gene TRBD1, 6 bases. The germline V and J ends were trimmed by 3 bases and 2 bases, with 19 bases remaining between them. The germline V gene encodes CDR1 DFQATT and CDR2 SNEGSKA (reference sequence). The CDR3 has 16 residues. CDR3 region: CSASVWVRGTNTEAFF. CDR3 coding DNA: TGCAGTGCTAGCGTGTGGGTTAGGGGGACCAACACTGAAGCTTTCTTT.

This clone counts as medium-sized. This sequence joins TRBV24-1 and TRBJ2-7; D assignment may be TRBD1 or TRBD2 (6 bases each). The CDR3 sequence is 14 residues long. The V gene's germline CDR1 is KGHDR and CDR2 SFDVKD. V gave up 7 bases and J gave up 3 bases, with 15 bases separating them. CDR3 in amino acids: CATSARGGGYEQYF. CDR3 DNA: TGTGCCACCAGCGCCAGGGGAGGAGGCTACGAGCAGTACTTC.

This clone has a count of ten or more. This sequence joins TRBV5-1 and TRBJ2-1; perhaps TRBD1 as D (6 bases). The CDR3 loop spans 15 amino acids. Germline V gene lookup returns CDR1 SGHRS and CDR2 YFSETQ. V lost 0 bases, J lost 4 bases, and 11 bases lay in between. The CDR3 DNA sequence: TGCGCCAGCAGCTTGGAGGGGGAGCCGTACAATGAGCAGTTCTTC. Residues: CASSLEGEPYNEQFF.

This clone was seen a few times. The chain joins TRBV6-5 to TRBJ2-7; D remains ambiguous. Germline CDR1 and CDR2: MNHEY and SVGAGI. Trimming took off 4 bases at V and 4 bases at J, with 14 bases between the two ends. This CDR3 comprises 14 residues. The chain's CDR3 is CASSSYDGFYEQYF. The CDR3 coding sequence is TGTGCCAGCAGTTCTTACGACGGATTTTACGAGCAGTACTTC.

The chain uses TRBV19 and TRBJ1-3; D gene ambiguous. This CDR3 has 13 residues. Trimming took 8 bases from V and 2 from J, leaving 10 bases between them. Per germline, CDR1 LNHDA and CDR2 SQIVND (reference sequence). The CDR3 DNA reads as TGTGCCAGTGGAGAGTGGACTGGAAACACCATATATTTT. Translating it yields CASGEWTGNTIYF.

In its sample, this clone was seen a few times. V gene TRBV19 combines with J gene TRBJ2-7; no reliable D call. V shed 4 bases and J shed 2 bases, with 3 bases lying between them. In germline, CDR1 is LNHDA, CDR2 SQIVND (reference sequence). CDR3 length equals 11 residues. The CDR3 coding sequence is TGTGCCAGTAGTAACGCCTACGAGCAGTACTTC. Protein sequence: CASSNAYEQYF. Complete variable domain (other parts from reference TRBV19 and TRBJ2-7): DGGITQSPKYLFRKEGQNVTLSCEQNLNHDAMYWYRQDPGQGLRLIYYSQIVNDFQKGDIAEGYSVSREKKESFPLTVTSAQKNPTAFYLCASSNAYEQYFGPGTRLTVT.

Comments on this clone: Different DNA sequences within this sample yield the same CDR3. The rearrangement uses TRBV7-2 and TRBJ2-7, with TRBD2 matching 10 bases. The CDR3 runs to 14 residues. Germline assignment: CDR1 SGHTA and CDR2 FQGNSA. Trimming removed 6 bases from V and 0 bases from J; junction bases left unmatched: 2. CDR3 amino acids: CASRPSGGSYEQYF. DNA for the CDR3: TGTGCCAGCAGGCCTAGCGGGGGCTCCTACGAGCAGTACTTC.